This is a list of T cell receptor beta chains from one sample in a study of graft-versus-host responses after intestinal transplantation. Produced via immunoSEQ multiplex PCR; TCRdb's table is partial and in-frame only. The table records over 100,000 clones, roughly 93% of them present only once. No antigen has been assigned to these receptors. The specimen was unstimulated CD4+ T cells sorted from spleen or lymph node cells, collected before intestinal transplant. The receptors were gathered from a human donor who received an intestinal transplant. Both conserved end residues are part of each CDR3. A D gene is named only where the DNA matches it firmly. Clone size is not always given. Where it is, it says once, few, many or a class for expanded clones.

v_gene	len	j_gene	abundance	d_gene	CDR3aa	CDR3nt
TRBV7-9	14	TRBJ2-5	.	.	CASSFTGLGETQYF	TGTGCCAGCAGCTTTACGGGGCTCGGGGAGACCCAGTACTTC
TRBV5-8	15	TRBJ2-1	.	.	CASSLTAGIYNEQFF	TGTGCCAGCAGCTTGACGGCGGGGATATACAATGAGCAGTTCTTC
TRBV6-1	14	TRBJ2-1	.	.	CASRLLSSGNEQFF	TGTGCCAGCAGATTATTATCTTCAGGCAATGAGCAGTTCTTC
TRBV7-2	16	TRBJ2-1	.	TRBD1	CASSLIRGRNYNEQFF	TGTGCCAGCAGCTTAATTAGGGGGCGTAATTACAATGAGCAGTTCTTC
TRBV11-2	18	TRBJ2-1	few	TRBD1	CASSFSLGRQGAYNEQFF	TGTGCCAGCAGCTTCTCTCTTGGTAGACAGGGGGCGTACAATGAGCAGTTCTTC
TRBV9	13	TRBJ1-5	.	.	CASSSDVNQPQHF	TGTGCCAGCAGCTCAGATGTTAATCAGCCCCAGCATTTT
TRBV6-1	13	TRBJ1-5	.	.	CASSEGWTQPQHF	TGTGCCAGCAGTGAAGGGTGGACCCAGCCCCAGCATTTT
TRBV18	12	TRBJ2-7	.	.	CASSPNMYEQYF	TGTGCCAGCTCACCGAACATGTACGAGCAGTACTTC
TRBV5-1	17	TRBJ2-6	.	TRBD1	CASSRDRAHSGANVLTF	TGCGCCAGCAGCCGAGACAGGGCCCACTCTGGGGCCAACGTCCTGACTTTC
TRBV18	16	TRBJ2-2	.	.	CASSPLGREDTGELFF	TGTGCCAGCTCACCTCTTGGCAGGGAGGACACCGGGGAGCTGTTTTTT
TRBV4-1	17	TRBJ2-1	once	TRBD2	CASSQEVLSSGRNEQFF	TGCGCCAGCAGCCAAGAAGTTTTGAGTAGCGGGAGAAATGAGCAGTTCTTC
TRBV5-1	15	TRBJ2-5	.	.	CASSLGPSAQETQYF	TGCGCCAGCAGCTTGGGGCCTAGCGCACAAGAGACCCAGTACTTC
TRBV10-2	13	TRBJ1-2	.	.	CASTLGENYGYTF	TGCGCCAGCACCTTGGGGGAAAACTATGGCTACACCTTC
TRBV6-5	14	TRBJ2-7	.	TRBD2	CASSGAGDAYEQYF	TGTGCCAGCAGTGGAGCGGGAGATGCCTACGAGCAGTACTTC
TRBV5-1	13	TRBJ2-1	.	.	CASRRQIHNEQFF	TGCGCCAGCAGGCGGCAGATCCACAATGAGCAGTTCTTC
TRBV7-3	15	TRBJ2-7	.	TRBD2	CASSPRTSGIYEQYF	TGTGCCAGCAGCCCAAGGACTAGCGGAATCTACGAGCAGTACTTC
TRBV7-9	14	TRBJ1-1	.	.	CASSLEGWGTEAFF	TGTGCCAGCAGCTTAGAAGGTTGGGGCACTGAAGCTTTCTTT
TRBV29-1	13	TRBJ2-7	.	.	CSVGAQLTNEQYF	TGCAGCGTGGGGGCGCAGCTTACAAACGAGCAGTACTTC
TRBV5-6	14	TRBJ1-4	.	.	CASSFIGNNEKLFF	TGTGCCAGCAGCTTTATTGGAAACAATGAAAAACTGTTTTTT
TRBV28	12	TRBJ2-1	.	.	CASPGTSVAQFF	TGTGCCAGCCCAGGGACATCTGTCGCGCAGTTCTTC
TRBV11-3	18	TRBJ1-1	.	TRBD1	CASSTNLDRANGNTEAFF	TGTGCCAGCAGCACCAACCTAGACAGGGCCAACGGGAACACTGAAGCTTTCTTT
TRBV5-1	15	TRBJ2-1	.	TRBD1	CASSLEGQGFKEQFF	TGCGCCAGCAGCTTGGAAGGACAGGGGTTCAAGGAGCAGTTCTTC
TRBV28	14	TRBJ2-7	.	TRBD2	CASISQSGASEQYF	TGTGCCAGCATCTCCCAGAGCGGGGCGAGCGAGCAGTACTTC
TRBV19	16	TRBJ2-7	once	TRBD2	CASSPRGLAGAYEQYF	TGTGCCAGTAGCCCCCGCGGGTTAGCGGGAGCCTACGAGCAGTACTTC
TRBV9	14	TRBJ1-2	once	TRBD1	CASSGDRRYYGYTF	TGTGCCAGCAGTGGGGACAGGAGATACTATGGCTACACCTTC
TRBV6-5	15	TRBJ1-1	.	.	CASSRDTTPNTEAFF	TGTGCCAGCAGTCGGGACACCACGCCGAACACTGAAGCTTTCTTT
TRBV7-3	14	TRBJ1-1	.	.	CASSLDSKNTEAFF	TGTGCCAGCAGCCTCGACAGTAAGAACACTGAAGCTTTCTTT
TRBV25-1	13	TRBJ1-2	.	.	CASSAMTETGYTF	TGTGCCAGCAGTGCTATGACAGAGACTGGCTACACCTTC
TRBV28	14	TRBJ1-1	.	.	CASTRGRLNTEAFF	TGTGCCAGCACTAGGGGACGGCTGAACACTGAAGCTTTCTTT
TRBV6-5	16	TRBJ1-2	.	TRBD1	CASSSDRGLSNYGYTF	TGTGCCAGCAGTTCGGACAGGGGGCTATCTAACTATGGCTACACCTTC
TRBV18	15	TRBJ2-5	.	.	CASSPPSGGSETQYF	TGTGCCAGCTCACCACCGTCCGGGGGCAGTGAGACCCAGTACTTC
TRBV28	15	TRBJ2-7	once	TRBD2	CASTKGLAGTYEQYF	TGTGCCAGCACCAAGGGACTAGCGGGAACCTACGAGCAGTACTTC
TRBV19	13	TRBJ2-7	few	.	CASSVTRSYEQYF	TGTGCCAGTAGTGTGACTCGCTCCTACGAGCAGTACTTC
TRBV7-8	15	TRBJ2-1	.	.	CASSPGSSGPNEQFF	TGTGCCAGCAGCCCAGGGTCCTCGGGCCCCAATGAGCAGTTCTTC
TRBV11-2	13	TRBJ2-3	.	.	CASSLDIGNTQYF	TGTGCCAGCAGCTTAGATATAGGGAATACGCAGTATTTT
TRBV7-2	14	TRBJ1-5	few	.	CASSLYQGNQPQHF	TGTGCCAGCAGCCTCTACCAGGGGAATCAGCCCCAGCATTTT
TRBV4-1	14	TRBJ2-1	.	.	CASSQTGDLDEQFF	TGCGCCAGCAGCCAAACGGGAGACCTGGATGAGCAGTTCTTC
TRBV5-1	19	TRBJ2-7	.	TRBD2	CASSRGLAGPSRGVHEQYF	TGCGCCAGCAGCAGGGGACTAGCGGGTCCGTCCCGGGGGGTCCACGAGCAGTACTTC
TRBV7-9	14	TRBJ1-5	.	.	CASSLMGSGQPQHF	TGTGCCAGCAGCTTAATGGGGTCAGGACAGCCCCAGCATTTT
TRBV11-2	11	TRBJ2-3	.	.	CASSFRNTQYF	TGTGCCAGCAGCTTCCGGAATACGCAGTATTTT